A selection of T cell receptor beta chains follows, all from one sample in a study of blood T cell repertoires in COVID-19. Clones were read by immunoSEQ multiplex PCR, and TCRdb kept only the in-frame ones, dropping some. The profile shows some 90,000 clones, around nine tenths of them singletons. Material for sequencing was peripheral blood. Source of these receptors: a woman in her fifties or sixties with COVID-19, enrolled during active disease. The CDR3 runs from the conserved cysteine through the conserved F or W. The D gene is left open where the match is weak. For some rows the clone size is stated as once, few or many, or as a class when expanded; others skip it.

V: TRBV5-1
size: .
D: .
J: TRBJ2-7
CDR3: CASSPDRPTYEQYF
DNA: TGCGCCAGCAGCCCGGACAGACCCACCTACGAGCAGTACTTC

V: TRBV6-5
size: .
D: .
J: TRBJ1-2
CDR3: CASSKGVTSDGYTF
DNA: TGTGCCAGCAGCAAAGGAGTCACTAGCGATGGCTACACCTTC

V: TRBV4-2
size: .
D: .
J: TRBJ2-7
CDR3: CASSQDRGSHEQYF
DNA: TGTGCCAGCAGCCAAGATAGGGGGTCCCACGAGCAGTACTTC

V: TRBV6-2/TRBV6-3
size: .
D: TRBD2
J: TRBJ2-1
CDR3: CASRPSGGANEQFF
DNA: TGTGCCAGCAGACCTAGCGGGGGGGCCAATGAGCAGTTCTTC

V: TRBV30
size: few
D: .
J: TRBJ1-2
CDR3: CAWSVRGGNGYTF
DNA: TGTGCCTGGAGTGTACGTGGAGGGAATGGCTACACCTTC

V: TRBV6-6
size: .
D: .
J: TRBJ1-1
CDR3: CASNINRDTEAFF
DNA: TGTGCCAGCAACATCAACAGGGACACTGAAGCTTTCTTT

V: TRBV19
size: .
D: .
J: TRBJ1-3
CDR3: CASSPRDIPDTIYF
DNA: TGTGCCAGTAGTCCTCGGGACATCCCCGACACCATATATTTT

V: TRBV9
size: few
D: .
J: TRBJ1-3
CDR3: CASSVSARPGNTIYF
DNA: TGTGCCAGCAGCGTAAGTGCTAGGCCCGGAAACACCATATATTTT

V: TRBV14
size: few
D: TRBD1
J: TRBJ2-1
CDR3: CASSLPSTGYNEQFF
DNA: TGTGCCAGCAGCCTTCCCTCGACAGGGTACAATGAGCAGTTCTTC

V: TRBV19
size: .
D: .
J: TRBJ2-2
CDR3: CASTGGLHTGELFF
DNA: TGTGCCAGTACCGGGGGACTCCACACCGGGGAGCTGTTTTTT

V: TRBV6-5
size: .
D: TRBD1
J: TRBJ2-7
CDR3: CASSYSMDRDYEQYF
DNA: TGTGCCAGCAGTTACTCGATGGACAGGGACTACGAGCAGTACTTC

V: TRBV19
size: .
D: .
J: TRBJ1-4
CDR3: CASSVQGSNEKLFF
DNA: TGTGCCAGTAGCGTGCAGGGTTCTAATGAAAAACTGTTTTTT

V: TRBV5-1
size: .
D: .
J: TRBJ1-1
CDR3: CASSIQGSVMNTEAFF
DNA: TGCGCCAGCAGCATACAGGGTTCAGTCATGAACACTGAAGCTTTCTTT

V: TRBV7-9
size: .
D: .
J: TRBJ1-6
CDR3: CASSLVQQNSPLHF
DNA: TGTGCCAGCAGCTTAGTTCAACAGAATTCACCCCTCCACTTT

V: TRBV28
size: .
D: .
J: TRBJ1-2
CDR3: CASNLRENYGYTF
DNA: TGTGCCAGCAACCTTCGGGAGAACTATGGCTACACCTTC

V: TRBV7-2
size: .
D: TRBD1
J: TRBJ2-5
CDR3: CASSTRTGPETQYF
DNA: TGTGCCAGCAGCACTAGGACAGGTCCAGAGACCCAGTACTTC

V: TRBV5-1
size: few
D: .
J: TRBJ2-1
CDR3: CASSLRPSGNNEQFF
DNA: TGCGCCAGCAGCTTGCGTCCTTCGGGAAACAATGAGCAGTTCTTC

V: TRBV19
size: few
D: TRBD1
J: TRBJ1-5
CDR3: CASGTGDNQPQHF
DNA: TGTGCCAGTGGGACAGGGGACAATCAGCCCCAGCATTTT

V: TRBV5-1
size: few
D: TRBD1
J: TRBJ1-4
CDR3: CASSLAGGLEKLFF
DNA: TGCGCCAGCAGCTTGGCAGGGGGCCTTGAAAAACTGTTTTTT

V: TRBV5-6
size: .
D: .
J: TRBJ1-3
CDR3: CASSWTGKWENTIYF
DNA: TGTGCCAGCAGCTGGACCGGGAAGTGGGAAAACACCATATATTTT

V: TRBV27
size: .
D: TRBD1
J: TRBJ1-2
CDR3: CASSFRRDRGHYGYTF
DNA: TGTGCCAGCAGTTTTCGCCGGGACAGGGGGCACTATGGCTACACCTTC

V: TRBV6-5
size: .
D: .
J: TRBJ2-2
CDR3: CASSYFPQTGELFF
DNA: TGTGCCAGCAGTTACTTCCCTCAGACCGGGGAGCTGTTTTTT

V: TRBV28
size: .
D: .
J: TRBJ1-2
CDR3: CASSAPTLGGYTF
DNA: TGTGCCAGCAGTGCCCCAACCCTAGGAGGCTACACCTTC

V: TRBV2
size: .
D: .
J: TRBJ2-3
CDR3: CASSADFLSTDTQYF
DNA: TGTGCCAGCAGTGCAGATTTTCTTAGCACAGATACGCAGTATTTT

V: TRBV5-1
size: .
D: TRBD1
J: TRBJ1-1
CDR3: CASSWRQGGGPMNTEAFF
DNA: TGCGCCAGCAGCTGGAGACAGGGAGGAGGGCCCATGAACACTGAAGCTTTCTTT

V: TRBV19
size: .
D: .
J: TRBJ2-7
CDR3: CASTPTGSGEQYF
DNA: TGTGCCAGTACCCCCACAGGGTCCGGTGAGCAGTACTTC